This paragraph covers one T cell receptor beta chain sequence. Its specificity is not known. This sample is part of a study of CXCR3-negative and CXCR3-positive naive CD8 T cells. Study in general: Every library held about 1.5 +/- 0.3 million TRB reads, and the total came to around 150 million.

Libraries of TRB cDNA were made by 5' RACE and carried UMIs. TCRdb reprocessed the 5' RACE reads and stores each CDR3 protein as one record, lacking DNA. Its listing shows tens of thousands of distinct CDR3 sequences. Every CD8+ subset sample held 300,000 flow-sorted cells, done in triplicate. Germline CDR1 LNHNV, CDR2 YYDKDF (reference sequence). The CDR3 length is 15 residues. The study, taken as a whole, reports: Memory cells showed distinct TRBV-TRBJ patterns, while the two naive subsets matched. Fresh PBMCs served for most assays, and CXCR3 expression fell partially after cryopreservation.

The J gene is TRBJ2-3, the V gene TRBV15; TCRdb reports TRBD2, a call that lacks DNA to check it against. Sequencing was carried out using memory CD8+ T cells from blood. This receptor was taken from a human donor in good health. Some clones in this sample may be carry-over from other donors' samples. CDR3 protein: CATSRTSGGSDTQYF.